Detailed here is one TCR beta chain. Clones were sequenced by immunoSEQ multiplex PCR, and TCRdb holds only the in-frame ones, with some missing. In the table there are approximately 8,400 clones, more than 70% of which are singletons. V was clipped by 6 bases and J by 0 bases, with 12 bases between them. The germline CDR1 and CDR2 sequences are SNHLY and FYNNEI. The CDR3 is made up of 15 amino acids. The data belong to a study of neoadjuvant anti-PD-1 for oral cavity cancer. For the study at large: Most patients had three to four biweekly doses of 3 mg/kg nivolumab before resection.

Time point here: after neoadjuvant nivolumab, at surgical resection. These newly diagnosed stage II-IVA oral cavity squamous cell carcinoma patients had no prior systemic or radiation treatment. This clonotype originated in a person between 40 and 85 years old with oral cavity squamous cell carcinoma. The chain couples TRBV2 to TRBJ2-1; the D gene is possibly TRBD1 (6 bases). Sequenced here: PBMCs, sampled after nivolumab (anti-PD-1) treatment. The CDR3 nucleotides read TGTGCCAGCAGGGTTACAGGGTACTCCTACAATGAGCAGTTCTTC. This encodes CASRVTGYSYNEQFF.